The T cell receptor (beta chain) under discussion was sequenced for a study of T cell repertoires in urothelial bladder cancer. Study at large: Resected lesion stages: three cT0, three cTa, three cT1, three cT2+.

Clones were read by immunoSEQ multiplex PCR, and TCRdb kept only the in-frame ones, dropping some. The sample consists of about 2,500 clones, approximately 73% of them appearing once. By sample fraction, this clone is large (0.1 to 1%). Its antigen is not identified. The study's findings and limits: Infiltrating lymphocytes: median about 2% in carcinoma versus roughly 11% in benign specimens. A single clone reached around 2% in benign versus up to roughly 15% in carcinoma. Median T cells were 5,569 in carcinoma and about 25,000 in benign specimens.

Deletions cut 6 bases from V and 3 bases from J, with 9 bases between. Germline V gene lookup returns CDR1 LNHDA and CDR2 SQIVND (reference sequence). The CDR3 covers 13 residues. The TCR was taken from a human donor with a benign inflammatory bladder lesion. The genes are TRBV19 and TRBJ1-5; unclear D gene. What was sequenced was bladder tissue. CDR3 coding DNA: TGTGCCAGTAGCAGCGGATTCAATCAGCCCCAGCATTTT. Protein product: CASSSGFNQPQHF.